The T cell receptor beta chain described here comes from a study of identical twins. This clonotype appeared a few times. Antigen unknown. Study findings and constraints: Abundant cord blood beta clonotypes carried fewer insertions; memory repertoires showed none. In monozygotic twins, models underestimated the sharing of out-of-frame TCR alpha. Analyses based on zero insertions could be partly confounded by invariant MAIT and iNKT cells.

Germline CDR1 is DFQATT and CDR2 is SNEGSKA (reference sequence). V was pared by 5 bases and J by 3 bases, with 12 bases of the junction left unmatched. CDR3 size: 16 residues. TCRdb re-called the 5' RACE reads through MiXCR, storing one row per CDR3 protein. Altogether over 500,000 distinct CDR3 sequences are present, approximately 22% being singletons, with the ten largest covering under 0.95%. The sample also formed part of further work on T cells expressing NK-cell markers. As that study records: It was sorted CD3+CD56+NKG2C+, CD3+CD56+NKG2C- and CD3+CD56-NKG2C+ T cells that supplied the TCR beta repertoires.

The sequenced material came from CD4+ T cells sorted from blood. This TCR was recovered from a woman aged 18-35 years in good health. The gene calls are TRBV20-1 and TRBJ2-1; TRBD1 agrees at 8 bases. CDR3 nucleotides: TGCAGTGCTCCTCACAGGGGGTTTTATGGCTACAATGAGCAGTTCTTC. Encoded protein: CSAPHRGFYGYNEQFF.